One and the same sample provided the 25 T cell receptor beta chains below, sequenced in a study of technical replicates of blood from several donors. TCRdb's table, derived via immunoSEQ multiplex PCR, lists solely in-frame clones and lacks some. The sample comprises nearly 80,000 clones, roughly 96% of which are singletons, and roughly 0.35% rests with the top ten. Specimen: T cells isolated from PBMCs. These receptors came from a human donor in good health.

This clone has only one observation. The CDR3 nucleotides are TGTGCCAGCAGCCCACCTAGCGGGAATGAGCAGTTCTTC. It codes for CASSPPSGNEQFF. The chain carries TRBV11-3 and TRBJ2-1, with 8 bases fitting TRBD2. The CDR3 length is 13 residues. Per germline, CDR1 SGHNT and CDR2 YENEEA. The J segment lost 7 bases and the V segment lost 5 bases, leaving 4 bases of the junction unmatched.

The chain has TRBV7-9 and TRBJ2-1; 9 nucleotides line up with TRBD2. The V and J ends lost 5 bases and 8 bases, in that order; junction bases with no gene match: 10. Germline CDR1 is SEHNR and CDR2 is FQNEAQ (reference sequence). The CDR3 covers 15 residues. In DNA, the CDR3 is TGTGCCAGCAGCCCAGGGACTAGCAGGGCGGATGAGCAGTTCTTC. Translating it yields CASSPGTSRADEQFF.

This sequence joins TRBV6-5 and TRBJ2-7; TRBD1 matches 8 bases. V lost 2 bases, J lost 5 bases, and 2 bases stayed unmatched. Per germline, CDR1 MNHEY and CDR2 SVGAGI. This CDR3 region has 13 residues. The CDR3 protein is CASSYLDRDEQYF. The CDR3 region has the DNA TGTGCCAGCAGTTACCTGGACAGGGACGAGCAGTACTTC.

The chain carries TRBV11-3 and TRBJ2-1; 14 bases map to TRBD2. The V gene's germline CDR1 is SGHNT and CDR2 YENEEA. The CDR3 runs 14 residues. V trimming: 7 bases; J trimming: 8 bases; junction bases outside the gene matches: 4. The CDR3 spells CASNQGLAGDEQFF. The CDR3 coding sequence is TGTGCCAGCAACCAGGGACTAGCGGGAGATGAGCAGTTCTTC.

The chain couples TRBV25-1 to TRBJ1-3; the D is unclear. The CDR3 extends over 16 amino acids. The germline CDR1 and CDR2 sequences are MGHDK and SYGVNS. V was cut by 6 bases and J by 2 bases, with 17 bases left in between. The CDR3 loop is CASSHPGEGAGNTIYF. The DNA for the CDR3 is TGTGCCAGCAGCCACCCCGGAGAGGGAGCTGGAAACACCATATATTTT.

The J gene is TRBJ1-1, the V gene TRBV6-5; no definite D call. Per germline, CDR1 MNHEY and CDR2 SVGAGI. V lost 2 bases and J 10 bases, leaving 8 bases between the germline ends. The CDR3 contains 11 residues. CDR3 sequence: CASSYGRIAFF. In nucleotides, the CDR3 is TGTGCCAGCAGTTACGGCAGGATAGCTTTCTTT.

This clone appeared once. The CDR3 region is CASSLGSPTEAFF. CDR3 coding DNA: TGTGCCAGCAGCCTTGGGAGTCCCACTGAAGCTTTCTTT. The chain couples TRBV11-2 to TRBJ1-1; D not resolved. V lost 5 bases to trimming and J lost 4 bases, with 11 bases between them. The germline CDR1 and CDR2 sequences are SGHAT and FQNNGV. This CDR3 is 13 amino acids long.

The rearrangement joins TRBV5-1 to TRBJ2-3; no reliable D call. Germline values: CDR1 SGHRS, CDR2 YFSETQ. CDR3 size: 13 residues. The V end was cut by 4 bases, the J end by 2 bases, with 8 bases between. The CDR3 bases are TGCGCCAGCAGCCCCTTTAACACAGATACGCAGTATTTT. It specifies CASSPFNTDTQYF.

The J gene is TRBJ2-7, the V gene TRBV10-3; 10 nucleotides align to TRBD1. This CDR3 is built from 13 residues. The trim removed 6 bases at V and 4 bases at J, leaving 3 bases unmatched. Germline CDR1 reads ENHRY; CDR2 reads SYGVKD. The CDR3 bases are TGTGCCATCAGGATGGGACAGGGGTACGAGCAGTACTTC. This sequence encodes CAIRMGQGYEQYF.

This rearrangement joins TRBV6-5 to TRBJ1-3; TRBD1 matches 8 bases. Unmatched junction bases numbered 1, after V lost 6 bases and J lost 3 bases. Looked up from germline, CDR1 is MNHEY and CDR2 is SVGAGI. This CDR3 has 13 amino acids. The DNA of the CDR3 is TGTGCCAGCAGACAGGGGGTTGGAAACACCATATATTTT. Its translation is CASRQGVGNTIYF.

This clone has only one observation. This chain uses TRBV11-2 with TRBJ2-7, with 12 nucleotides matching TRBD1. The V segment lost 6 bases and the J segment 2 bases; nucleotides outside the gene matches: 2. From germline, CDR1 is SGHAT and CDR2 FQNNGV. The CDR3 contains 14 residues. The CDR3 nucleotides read TGTGCCAGCAGGGGGACAGGGGGCGCCTACGAGCAGTACTTC. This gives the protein CASRGTGGAYEQYF.

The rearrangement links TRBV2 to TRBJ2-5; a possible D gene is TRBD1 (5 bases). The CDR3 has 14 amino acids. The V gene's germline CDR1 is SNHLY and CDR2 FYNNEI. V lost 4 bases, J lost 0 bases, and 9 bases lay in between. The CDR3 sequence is CASSVDRNQETQYF. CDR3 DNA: TGTGCCAGCAGTGTAGACAGAAACCAAGAGACCCAGTACTTC.

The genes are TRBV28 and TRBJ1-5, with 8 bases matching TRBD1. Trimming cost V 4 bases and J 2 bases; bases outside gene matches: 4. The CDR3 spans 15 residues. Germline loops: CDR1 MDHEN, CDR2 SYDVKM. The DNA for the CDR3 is TGTGCCAGCAGTTATCTGGACAGGGGCAATCAGCCCCAGCATTTT. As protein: CASSYLDRGNQPQHF.

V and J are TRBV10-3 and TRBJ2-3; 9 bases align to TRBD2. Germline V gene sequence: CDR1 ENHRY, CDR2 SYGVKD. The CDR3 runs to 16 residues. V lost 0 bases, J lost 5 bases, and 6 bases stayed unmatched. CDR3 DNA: TGTGCCATCAGTGAGTCGATGGCTAGCGGGAAAGATACGCAGTATTTT. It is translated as CAISESMASGKDTQYF.

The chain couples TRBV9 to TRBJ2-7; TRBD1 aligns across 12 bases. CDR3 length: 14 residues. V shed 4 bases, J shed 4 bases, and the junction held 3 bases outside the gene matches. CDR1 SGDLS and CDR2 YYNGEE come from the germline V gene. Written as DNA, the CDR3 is TGTGCCAGCAGCTCGGGACAGGGGGCATACGAGCAGTACTTC. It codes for CASSSGQGAYEQYF.

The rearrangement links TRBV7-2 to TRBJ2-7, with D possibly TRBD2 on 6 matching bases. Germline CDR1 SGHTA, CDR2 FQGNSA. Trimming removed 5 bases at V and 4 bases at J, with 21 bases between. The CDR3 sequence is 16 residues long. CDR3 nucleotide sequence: TGTGCCAGCAGCCCGCCAGGAGGGACGGGGCTTTACGAGCAGTACTTC. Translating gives CASSPPGGTGLYEQYF.

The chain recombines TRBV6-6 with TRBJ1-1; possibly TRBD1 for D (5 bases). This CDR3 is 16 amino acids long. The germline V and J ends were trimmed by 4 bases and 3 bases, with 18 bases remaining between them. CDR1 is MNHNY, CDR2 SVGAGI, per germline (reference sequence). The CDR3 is CASSFSGLKRDTEAFF. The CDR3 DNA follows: TGTGCCAGCAGTTTTTCAGGGCTTAAACGGGACACTGAAGCTTTCTTT.

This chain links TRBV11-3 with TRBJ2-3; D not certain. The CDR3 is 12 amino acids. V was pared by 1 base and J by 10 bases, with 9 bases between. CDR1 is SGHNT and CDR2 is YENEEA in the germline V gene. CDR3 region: CASSLGLDAQYF. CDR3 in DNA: TGTGCCAGCAGCTTAGGACTTGATGCGCAGTATTTT. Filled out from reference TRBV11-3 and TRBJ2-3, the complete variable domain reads EAGVVQSPRYKIIEKKQPVAFWCNPISGHNTLYWYLQNLGQGPELLIRYENEEAVDDSQLPKDRFSAERLKGVDSTLKIQPAELGDSAVYLCASSLGLDAQYFGPGTRLTVL.

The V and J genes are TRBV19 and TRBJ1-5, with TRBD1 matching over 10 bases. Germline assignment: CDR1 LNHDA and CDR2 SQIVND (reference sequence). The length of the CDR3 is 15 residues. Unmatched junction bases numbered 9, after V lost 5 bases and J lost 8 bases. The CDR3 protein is CASSSGTGESKPQHF. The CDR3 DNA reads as TGTGCCAGTAGTTCAGGGACAGGGGAGAGTAAGCCCCAGCATTTT.

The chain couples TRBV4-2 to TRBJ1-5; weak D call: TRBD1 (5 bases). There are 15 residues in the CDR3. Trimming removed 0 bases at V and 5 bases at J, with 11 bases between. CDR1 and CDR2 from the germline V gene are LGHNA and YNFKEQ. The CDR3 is CASSQDLTAYQPQHF. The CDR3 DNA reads TGTGCCAGCAGCCAAGACTTGACAGCCTATCAGCCCCAGCATTTT.

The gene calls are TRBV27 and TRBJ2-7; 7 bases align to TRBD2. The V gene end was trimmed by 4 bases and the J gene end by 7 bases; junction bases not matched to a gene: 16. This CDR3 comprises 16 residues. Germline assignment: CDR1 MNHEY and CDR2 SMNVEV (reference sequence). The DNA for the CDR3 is TGTGCCAGCAGTTATATCCTAGCGGAGGGCGTCGTGGAGCAGTACTTC. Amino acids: CASSYILAEGVVEQYF.

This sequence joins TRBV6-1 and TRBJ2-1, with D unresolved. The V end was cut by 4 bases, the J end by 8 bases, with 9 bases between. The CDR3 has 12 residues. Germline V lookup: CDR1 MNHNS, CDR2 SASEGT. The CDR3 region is CASSVWLDEQFF. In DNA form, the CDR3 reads TGTGCCAGCAGTGTCTGGCTCGATGAGCAGTTCTTC.

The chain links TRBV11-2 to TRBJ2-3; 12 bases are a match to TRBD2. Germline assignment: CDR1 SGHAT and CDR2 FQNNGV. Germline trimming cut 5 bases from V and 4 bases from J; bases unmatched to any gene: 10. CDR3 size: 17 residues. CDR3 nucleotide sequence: TGTGCCAGCAGCCCCTTCCTTAGACTAGCGGGGGCAGATACGCAGTATTTT. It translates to CASSPFLRLAGADTQYF.

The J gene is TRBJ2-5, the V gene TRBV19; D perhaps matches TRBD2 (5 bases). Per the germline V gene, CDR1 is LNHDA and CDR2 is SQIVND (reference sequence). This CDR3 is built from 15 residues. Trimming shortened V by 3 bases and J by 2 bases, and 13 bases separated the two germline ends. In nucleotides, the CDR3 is TGTGCCAGTAGTATCGTCTCGGGATCTCAAGAGACCCAGTACTTC. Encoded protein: CASSIVSGSQETQYF.

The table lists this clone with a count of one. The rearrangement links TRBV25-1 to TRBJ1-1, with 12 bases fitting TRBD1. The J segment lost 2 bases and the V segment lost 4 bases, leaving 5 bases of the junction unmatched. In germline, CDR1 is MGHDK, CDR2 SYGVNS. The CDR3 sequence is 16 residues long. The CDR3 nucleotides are TGTGCCAGCAGTGGGGACAGGGGGCTAGAAAACACTGAAGCTTTCTTT. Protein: CASSGDRGLENTEAFF.